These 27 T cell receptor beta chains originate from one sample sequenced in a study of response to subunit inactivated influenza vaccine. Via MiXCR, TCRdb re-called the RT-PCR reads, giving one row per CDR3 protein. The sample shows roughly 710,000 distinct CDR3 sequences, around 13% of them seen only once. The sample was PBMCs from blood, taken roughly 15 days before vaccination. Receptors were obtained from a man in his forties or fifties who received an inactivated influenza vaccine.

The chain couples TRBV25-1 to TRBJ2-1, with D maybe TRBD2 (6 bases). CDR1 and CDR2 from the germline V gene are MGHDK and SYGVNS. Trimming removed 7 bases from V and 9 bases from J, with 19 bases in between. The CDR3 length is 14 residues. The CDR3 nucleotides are TGTGCCAGCACCGGACGACTAGTGATGGGTGAGCAGTTCTTC. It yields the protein CASTGRLVMGEQFF.

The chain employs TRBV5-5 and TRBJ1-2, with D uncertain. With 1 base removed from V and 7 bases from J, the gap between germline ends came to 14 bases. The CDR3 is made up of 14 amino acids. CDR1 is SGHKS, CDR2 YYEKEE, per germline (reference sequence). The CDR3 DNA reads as TGTGCCAGCAGCTTGCTACACCTCTCGGGTGGCTACACCTTC. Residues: CASSLLHLSGGYTF.

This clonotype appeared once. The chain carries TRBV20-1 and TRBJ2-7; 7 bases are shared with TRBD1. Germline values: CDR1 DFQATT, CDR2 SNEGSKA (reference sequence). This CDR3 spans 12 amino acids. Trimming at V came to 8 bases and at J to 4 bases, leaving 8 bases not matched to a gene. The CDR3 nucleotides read TGCAGTTTTACAGGGGTAACTTACGAGCAGTACTTC. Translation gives CSFTGVTYEQYF.

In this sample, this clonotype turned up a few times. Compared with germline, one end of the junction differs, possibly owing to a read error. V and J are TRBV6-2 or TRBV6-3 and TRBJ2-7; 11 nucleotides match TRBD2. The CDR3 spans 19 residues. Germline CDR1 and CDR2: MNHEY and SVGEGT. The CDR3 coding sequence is TGTGCCAGCAGTCAACCCTACTCTCCACTAGCGGGGGTCCCCTACGAGGAGTACTTC. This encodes CASSQPYSPLAGVPYEEYF.

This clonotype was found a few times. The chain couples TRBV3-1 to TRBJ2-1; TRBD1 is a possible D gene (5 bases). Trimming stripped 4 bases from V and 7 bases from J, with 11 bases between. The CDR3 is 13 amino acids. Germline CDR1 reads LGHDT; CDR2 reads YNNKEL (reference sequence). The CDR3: CASSLSQANEQFF. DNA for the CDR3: TGTGCCAGCAGCCTTTCACAGGCAAATGAGCAGTTCTTC.

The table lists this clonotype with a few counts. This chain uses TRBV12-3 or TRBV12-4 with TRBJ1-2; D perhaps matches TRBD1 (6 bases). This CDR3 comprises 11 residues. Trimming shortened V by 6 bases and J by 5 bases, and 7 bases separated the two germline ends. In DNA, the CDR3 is TGTGCCAGCAGGGACAGATATGGCTACACCTTC. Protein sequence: CASRDRYGYTF.

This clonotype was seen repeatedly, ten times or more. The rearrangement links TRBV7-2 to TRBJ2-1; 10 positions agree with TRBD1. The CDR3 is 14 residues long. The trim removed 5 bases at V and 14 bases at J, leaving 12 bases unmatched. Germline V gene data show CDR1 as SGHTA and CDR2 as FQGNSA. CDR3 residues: CASSIPGQGQREFF. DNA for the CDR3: TGTGCCAGCAGCATTCCGGGACAGGGGCAGAGGGAGTTCTTC.

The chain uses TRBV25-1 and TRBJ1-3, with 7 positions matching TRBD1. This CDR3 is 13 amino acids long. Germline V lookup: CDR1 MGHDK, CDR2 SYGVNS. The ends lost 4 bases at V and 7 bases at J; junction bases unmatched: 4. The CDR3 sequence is CASSGRRGNTIYF. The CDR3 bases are TGTGCCAGCAGTGGCCGCAGGGGGAACACCATATATTTT.

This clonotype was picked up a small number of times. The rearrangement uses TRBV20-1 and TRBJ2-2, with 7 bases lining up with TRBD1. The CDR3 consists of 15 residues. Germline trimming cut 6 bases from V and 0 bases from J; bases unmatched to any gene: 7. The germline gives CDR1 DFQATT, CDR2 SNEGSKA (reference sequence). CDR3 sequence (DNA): TGCAGTGCACTTTGGACAGGAACGAACACCGGGGAGCTGTTTTTT. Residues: CSALWTGTNTGELFF.

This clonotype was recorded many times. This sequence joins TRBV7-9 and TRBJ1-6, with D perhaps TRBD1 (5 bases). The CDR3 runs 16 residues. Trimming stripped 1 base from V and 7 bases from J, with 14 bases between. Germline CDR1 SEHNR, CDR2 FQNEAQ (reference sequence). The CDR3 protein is CASSLVTGQRNSPLHF. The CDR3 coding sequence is TGTGCCAGCAGCTTAGTTACAGGCCAACGGAATTCACCCCTCCACTTT.

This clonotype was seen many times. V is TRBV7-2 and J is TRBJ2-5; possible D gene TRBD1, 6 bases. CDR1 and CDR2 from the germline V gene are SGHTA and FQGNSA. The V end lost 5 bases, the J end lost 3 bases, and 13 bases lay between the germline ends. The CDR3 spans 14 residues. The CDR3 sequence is CASSGGPVKETQYF. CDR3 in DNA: TGTGCCAGCAGCGGGGGCCCGGTTAAAGAGACCCAGTACTTC.

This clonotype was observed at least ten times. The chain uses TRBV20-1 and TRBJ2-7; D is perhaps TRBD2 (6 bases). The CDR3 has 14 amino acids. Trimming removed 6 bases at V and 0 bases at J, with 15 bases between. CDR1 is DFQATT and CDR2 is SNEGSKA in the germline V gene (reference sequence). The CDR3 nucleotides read TGCAGTGCGACCCTAGCGCATAGCTCCTACGAGCAGTACTTC. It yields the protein CSATLAHSSYEQYF.

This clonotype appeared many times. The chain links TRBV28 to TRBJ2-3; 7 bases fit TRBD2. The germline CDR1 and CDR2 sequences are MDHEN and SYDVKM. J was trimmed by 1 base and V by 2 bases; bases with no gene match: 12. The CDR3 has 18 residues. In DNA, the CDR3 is TGTGCCAGCAGTTTAAAGCTTTTCGGCGGGGGACGCACAGATACGCAGTATTTT. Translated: CASSLKLFGGGRTDTQYF.

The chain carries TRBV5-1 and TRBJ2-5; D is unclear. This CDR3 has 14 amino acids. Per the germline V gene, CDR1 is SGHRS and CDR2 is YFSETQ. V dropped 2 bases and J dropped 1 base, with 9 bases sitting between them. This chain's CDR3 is CASSFANTQETQYF. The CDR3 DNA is TGCGCCAGCAGCTTCGCGAATACCCAAGAGACCCAGTACTTC.

The CDR3 sequence: CASSRPRGTEAFF. The CDR3, as DNA: TGTGCCAGCAGCCGTCCTCGGGGGACTGAAGCTTTCTTT. This chain connects TRBV6-1 to TRBJ1-1; TRBD1 is a possible D gene (5 bases). Deletions cut 6 bases from V and 5 bases from J, with 13 bases between. CDR1 is MNHNS, CDR2 SASEGT, per germline. The CDR3 contains 13 residues.

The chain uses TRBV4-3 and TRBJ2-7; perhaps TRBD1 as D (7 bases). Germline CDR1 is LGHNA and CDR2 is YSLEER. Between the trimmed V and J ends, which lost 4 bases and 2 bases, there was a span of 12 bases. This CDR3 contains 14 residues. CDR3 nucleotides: TGCGCCAGCAGCCCGGCGGGACAGACCTACGAGCAGTACTTC. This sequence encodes CASSPAGQTYEQYF.

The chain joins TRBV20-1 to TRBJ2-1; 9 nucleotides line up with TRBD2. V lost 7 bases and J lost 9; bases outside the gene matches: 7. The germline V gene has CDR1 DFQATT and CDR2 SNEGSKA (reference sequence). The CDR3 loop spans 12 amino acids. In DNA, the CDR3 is TGCAGTGTGGGGCTAGCGGGAATTGAGCAGTTCTTC. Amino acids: CSVGLAGIEQFF.

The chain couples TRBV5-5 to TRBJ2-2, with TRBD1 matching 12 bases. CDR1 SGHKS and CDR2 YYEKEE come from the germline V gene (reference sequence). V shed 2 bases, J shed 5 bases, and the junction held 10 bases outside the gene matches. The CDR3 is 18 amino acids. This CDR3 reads CASSFFTGTGGQTGELFF. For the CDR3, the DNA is TGTGCCAGCAGCTTTTTCACCGGGACAGGGGGCCAAACCGGGGAGCTGTTTTTT.

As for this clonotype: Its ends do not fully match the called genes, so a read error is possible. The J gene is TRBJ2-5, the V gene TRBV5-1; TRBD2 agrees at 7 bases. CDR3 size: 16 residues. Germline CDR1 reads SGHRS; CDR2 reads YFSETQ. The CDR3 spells CASSLAPAGTGETQYF. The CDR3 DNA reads TGCGCCAGCAGTTTGGCTCCAGCGGGGACGGGAGAGACCCAGTACTTC.

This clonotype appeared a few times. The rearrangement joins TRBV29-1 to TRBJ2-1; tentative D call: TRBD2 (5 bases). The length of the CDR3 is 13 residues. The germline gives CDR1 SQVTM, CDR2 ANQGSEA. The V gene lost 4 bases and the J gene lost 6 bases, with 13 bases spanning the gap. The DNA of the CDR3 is TGCAGCGTTGCCTTCGGGATAAGCAATGAGCAGTTCTTC. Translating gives CSVAFGISNEQFF.

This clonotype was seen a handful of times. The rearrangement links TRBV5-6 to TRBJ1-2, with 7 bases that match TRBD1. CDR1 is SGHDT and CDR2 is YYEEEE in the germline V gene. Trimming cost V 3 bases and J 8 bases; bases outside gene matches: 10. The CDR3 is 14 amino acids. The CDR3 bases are TGTGCCAGCAGCTCGGAGGGGGCAGCTCCGGGCTACACCTTC. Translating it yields CASSSEGAAPGYTF.

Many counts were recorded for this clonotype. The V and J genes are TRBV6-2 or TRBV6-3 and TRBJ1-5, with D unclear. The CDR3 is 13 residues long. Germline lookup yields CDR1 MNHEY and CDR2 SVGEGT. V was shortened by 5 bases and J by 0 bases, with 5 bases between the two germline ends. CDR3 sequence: CASSPFSNQPQHF. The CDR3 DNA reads TGTGCCAGCAGTCCTTTTAGCAATCAGCCCCAGCATTTT.

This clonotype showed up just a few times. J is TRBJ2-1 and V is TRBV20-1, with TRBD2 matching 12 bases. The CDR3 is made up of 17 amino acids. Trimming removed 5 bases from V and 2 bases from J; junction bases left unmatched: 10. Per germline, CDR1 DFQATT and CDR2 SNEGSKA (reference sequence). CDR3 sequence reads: CSAYTSGGTPPYNEQFF. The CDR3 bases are TGCAGTGCTTATACTAGCGGGGGGACCCCCCCCTACAATGAGCAGTTCTTC.

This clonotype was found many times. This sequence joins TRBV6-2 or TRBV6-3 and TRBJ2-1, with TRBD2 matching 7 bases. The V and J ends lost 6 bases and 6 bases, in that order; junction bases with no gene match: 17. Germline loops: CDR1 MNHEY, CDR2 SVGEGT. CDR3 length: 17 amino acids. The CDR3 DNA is TGTGCCAGCAGGGGGAAAATCAGCGGGATAAGGGTCAATGAGCAGTTCTTC. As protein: CASRGKISGIRVNEQFF.

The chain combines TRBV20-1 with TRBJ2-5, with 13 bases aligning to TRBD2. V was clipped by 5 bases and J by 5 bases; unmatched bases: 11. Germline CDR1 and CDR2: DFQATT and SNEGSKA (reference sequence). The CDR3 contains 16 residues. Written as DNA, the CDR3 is TGCAGTGCTGCCGGGACTAGCGGGACCCCCGGGGAGACCCAGTACTTC. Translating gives CSAAGTSGTPGETQYF.

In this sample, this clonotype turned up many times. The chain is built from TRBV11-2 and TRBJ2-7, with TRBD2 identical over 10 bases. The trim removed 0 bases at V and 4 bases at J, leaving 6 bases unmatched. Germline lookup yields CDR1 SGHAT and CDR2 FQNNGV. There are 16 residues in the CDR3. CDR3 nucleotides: TGTGCCAGCAGCTTAGAGGCGACTAGCGGGCCTTACGAGCAGTACTTC. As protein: CASSLEATSGPYEQYF.

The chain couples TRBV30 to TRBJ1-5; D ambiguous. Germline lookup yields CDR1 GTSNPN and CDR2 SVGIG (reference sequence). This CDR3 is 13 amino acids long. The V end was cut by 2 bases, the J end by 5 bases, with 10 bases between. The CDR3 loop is CAWSPQVDQPQHF. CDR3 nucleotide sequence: TGTGCCTGGAGTCCTCAGGTGGATCAGCCCCAGCATTTT. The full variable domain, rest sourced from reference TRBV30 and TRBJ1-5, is SQTIHQWPATLVQPVGSPLSLECTVEGTSNPNLYWYRQAAGRGLQLLFYSVGIGQISSEVPQNLSASRPQDRQFILSSKKLLLSDSGFYLCAWSPQVDQPQHFGDGTRLSIL.